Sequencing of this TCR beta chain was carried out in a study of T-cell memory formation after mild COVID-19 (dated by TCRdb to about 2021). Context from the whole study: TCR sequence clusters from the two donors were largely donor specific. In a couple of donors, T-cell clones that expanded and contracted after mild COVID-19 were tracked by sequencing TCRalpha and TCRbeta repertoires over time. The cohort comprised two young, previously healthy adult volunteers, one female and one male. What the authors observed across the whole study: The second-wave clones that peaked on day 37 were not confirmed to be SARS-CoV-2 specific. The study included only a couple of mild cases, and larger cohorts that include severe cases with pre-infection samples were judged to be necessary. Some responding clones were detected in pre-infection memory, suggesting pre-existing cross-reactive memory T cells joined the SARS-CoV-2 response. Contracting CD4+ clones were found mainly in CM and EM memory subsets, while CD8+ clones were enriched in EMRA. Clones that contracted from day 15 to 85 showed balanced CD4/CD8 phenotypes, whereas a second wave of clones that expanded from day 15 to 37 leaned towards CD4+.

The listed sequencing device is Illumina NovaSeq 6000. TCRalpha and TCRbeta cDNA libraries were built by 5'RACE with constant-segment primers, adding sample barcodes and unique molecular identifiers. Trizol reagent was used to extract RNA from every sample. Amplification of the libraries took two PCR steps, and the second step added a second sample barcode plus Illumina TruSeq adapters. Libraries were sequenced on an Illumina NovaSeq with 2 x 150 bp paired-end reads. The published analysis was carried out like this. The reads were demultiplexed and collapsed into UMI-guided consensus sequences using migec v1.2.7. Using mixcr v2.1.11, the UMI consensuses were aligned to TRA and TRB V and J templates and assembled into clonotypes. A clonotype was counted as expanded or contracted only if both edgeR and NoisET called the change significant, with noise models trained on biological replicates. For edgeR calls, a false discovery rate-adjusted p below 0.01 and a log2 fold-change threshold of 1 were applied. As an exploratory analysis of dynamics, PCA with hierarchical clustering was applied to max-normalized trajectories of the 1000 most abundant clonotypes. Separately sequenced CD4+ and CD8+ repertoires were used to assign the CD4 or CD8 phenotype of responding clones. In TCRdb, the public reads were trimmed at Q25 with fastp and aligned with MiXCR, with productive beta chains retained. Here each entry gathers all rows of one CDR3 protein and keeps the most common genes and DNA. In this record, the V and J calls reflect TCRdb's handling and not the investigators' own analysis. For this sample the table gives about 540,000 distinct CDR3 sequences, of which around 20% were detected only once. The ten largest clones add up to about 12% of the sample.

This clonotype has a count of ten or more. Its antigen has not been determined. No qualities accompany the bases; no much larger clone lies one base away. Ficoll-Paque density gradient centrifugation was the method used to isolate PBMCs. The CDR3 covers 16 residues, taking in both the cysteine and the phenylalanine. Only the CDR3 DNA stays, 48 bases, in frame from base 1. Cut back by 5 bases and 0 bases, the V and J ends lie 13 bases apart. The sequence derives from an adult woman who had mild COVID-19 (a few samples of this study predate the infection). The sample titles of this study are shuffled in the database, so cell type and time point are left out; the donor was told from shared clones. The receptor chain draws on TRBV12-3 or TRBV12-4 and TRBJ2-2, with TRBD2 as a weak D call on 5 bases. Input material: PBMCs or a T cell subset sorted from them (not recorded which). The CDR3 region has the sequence CASSPAGLANTGELFF. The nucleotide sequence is TGTGCCAGCAGTCCCGCCGGACTGGCGAACACCGGGGAGCTGTTTTTT.